The 27 T cell receptor beta chains given below trace back to one sample, sequenced in a study of PD-1 blockade in classical Hodgkin lymphoma. Relapse was seen in all patients after autologous stem cell transplantation, and brentuximab vedotin exposure was variable. Clones were read by immunoSEQ multiplex PCR, and TCRdb kept only the in-frame ones, dropping some. In the table there are approximately 65,000 clones, about 91% of which are singletons. Sequenced here: peripheral blood mononuclear cells (PBMCs), sampled at baseline. Receptors originate from a human donor with classical Hodgkin lymphoma.

The chain has TRBV18 and TRBJ1-3; tentatively, D is TRBD1 (5 bases). Per germline, CDR1 KGHSH and CDR2 LQKENI. V was trimmed by 0 bases and J by 2 bases, leaving 5 bases between them. This CDR3 comprises 14 residues. The CDR3 sequence: CASSPPTAGNTIYF. For the CDR3, the DNA is TGTGCCAGCTCACCACCGACAGCTGGAAACACCATATATTTT.

The chain recombines TRBV5-1 with TRBJ2-3; D unclear. The CDR3 spans 15 residues. Looked up from germline, CDR1 is SGHRS and CDR2 is YFSETQ. V was pared by 0 bases and J by 2 bases, with 10 bases between. This CDR3 is CASSLVPGPTDTQYF. The CDR3 DNA is TGCGCCAGCAGCTTGGTTCCGGGCCCCACAGATACGCAGTATTTT.

The rearrangement joins TRBV7-9 to TRBJ1-5, with TRBD1 matching over 9 bases. J was trimmed by 1 base and V by 5 bases; bases with no gene match: 6. Germline-derived CDR1 and CDR2 are SEHNR and FQNEAQ (reference sequence). The CDR3 sequence is 16 residues long. The DNA for the CDR3 is TGTGCCAGCAGCCCGTCACAGGGGGCGAGCAATCAGCCCCAGCATTTT. This gives the protein CASSPSQGASNQPQHF.

The chain employs TRBV5-1 and TRBJ1-3, with 7 bases that match TRBD1. The CDR3 has 15 amino acids. Per the germline V gene, CDR1 is SGHRS and CDR2 is YFSETQ. After removal of 1 base from V and 6 bases from J, the junction contained 7 bases not matched to a gene. The CDR3 loop reads CASSLRSGGANTIYF. DNA for the CDR3: TGCGCCAGCAGCTTGAGGTCAGGGGGAGCAAACACCATATATTTT.

V usage is TRBV9 and J usage is TRBJ1-3; D ambiguous. The CDR3 is made up of 18 amino acids. Germline values: CDR1 SGDLS, CDR2 YYNGEE. Trimming stripped 4 bases from V and 0 bases from J, with 20 bases between. The CDR3 spells CASSYSVRGQNSGNTIYF. DNA of the CDR3: TGTGCCAGCAGCTATAGCGTACGGGGTCAGAACTCTGGAAACACCATATATTTT.

The count of this clone is one. The chain recombines TRBV6-1 with TRBJ1-2; the match to TRBD1 covers 8 bases. CDR3 size: 13 residues. Germline values: CDR1 MNHNS, CDR2 SASEGT. Trimming took 9 bases from V and 4 from J; bases not matched to a gene: 7. This CDR3 is CASWTGNVYGYTF. In nucleotides, the CDR3 is TGTGCCAGTTGGACAGGGAACGTCTATGGCTACACCTTC.

The J gene is TRBJ1-1, the V gene TRBV6-6, with D hard to call. V was trimmed by 4 bases and J by 1 base, leaving 10 bases between them. This CDR3 region has 14 residues. CDR1 is MNHNY, CDR2 SVGAGI, per germline (reference sequence). The CDR3 here is CASSFGSQNTEAFF. The CDR3 nucleotides are TGTGCCAGCAGTTTTGGGTCCCAGAACACTGAAGCTTTCTTT.

The chain couples TRBV5-6 to TRBJ2-1; D not resolved. V was cut by 4 bases and J by 7 bases, with 12 bases left in between. In germline, CDR1 is SGHDT, CDR2 YYEEEE. This CDR3 region has 13 residues. In DNA form, the CDR3 reads TGTGCCAGCAGCCCCCCGCTAAGAAATGAGCAGTTCTTC. Amino acid sequence: CASSPPLRNEQFF.

J is TRBJ2-7 and V is TRBV6-5; D remains ambiguous. CDR1 is MNHEY, CDR2 SVGAGI, per germline. CDR3 length: 14 amino acids. The V end was cut by 4 bases, the J end by 2 bases, with 12 bases between. The CDR3 DNA follows: TGTGCCAGCAGTTTGGAGTCCCCGGCCTACGAGCAGTACTTC. Protein product: CASSLESPAYEQYF.

This clone appeared a few times. This chain joins TRBV4-1 and TRBJ2-7; TRBD2 is a possible D gene (5 bases). The CDR3 extends over 17 amino acids. The germline CDR1 and CDR2 sequences are MGHRA and YSYEKL. V gave up 0 bases and J gave up 0 bases, with 15 bases separating them. The CDR3 here is CASSQDWEFSISYEQYF. The CDR3 nucleotides are TGCGCCAGCAGCCAAGATTGGGAGTTTTCTATCTCCTACGAGCAGTACTTC.

The genes are TRBV5-1 and TRBJ2-2; D is undetermined. This CDR3 contains 12 residues. Germline-derived CDR1 and CDR2 are SGHRS and YFSETQ. V was clipped by 0 bases and J by 8 bases, with 5 bases between them. The CDR3 DNA follows: TGCGCCAGCAGCTTGGAAGGGGGGGAGCTGTTTTTT. Its protein is CASSLEGGELFF.

The V call is TRBV6-5, the J call TRBJ1-1, with TRBD1 matching over 7 bases. This CDR3 region has 12 residues. Looked up from germline, CDR1 is MNHEY and CDR2 is SVGAGI. The V gene end was trimmed by 10 bases and the J gene end by 4 bases; junction bases not matched to a gene: 6. The CDR3 DNA reads as TGTGCCACCTTTCAGGGGGGCACTGAAGCTTTCTTT. Translated, it gives CATFQGGTEAFF.

The chain uses TRBV12-2 and TRBJ2-2; the table's D call of TRBD1 was not tested on the DNA. TRBV12-2 represents a pseudogene. The CDR3 consists of 14 residues. As DNA, the CDR3 is TGTGCAAGTTGTGGGACAGTCAACACCGGGGAGCTGTTTTTT. It yields the protein CASCGTVNTGELFF.

V usage is TRBV27 and J usage is TRBJ2-7, with 7 positions matching TRBD1. CDR3 size: 14 residues. Germline CDR1 and CDR2: MNHEY and SMNVEV (reference sequence). J was trimmed by 2 bases and V by 5 bases; bases with no gene match: 6. The CDR3 sequence: CASSARTGTYEQYF. The CDR3 nucleotides are TGTGCCAGCAGTGCCAGGACAGGTACCTACGAGCAGTACTTC.

This clone is a singleton in its sample. V and J are TRBV5-4 and TRBJ1-5; D is unresolved. Germline V CDR1 and CDR2: SGHNT, YYREEE (reference sequence). Trimming shortened V by 4 bases and J by 1 base, and 12 bases separated the two germline ends. The CDR3 is made up of 15 amino acids. The CDR3 reads CASSQGGLSNQPQHF. CDR3 sequence (DNA): TGTGCCAGCAGCCAAGGAGGTTTGAGCAATCAGCCCCAGCATTTT.

The V and J genes are TRBV4-2 and TRBJ1-4, with 7 bases aligning to TRBD1. CDR1 LGHNA and CDR2 YNFKEQ come from the germline V gene. V gave up 4 bases and J gave up 4 bases; unmatched junction bases: 15. The CDR3 sequence is 18 residues long. The CDR3 DNA reads as TGTGCCAGCAGCCGAATACCAACGGGACAGACCATTAATGAAAAACTGTTTTTT. Protein: CASSRIPTGQTINEKLFF.

The V call is TRBV11-2, the J call TRBJ2-5, with D unclear. This CDR3 has 14 residues. CDR1 is SGHAT, CDR2 FQNNGV, per germline. V gave up 5 bases and J gave up 2 bases, with 12 bases separating them. The CDR3 DNA reads as TGTGCCAGCAGCCACTTCGGTGGACAAGAGACCCAGTACTTC. It is translated as CASSHFGGQETQYF.

The V and J genes are TRBV28 and TRBJ1-5; the D gene is possibly TRBD1 (5 bases). Germline V gene lookup returns CDR1 MDHEN and CDR2 SYDVKM. Trimming removed 5 bases at V and 6 bases at J, with 20 bases between. The length of the CDR3 is 16 residues. The CDR3 here is CASSPRGLGVGQPQHF. CDR3 coding DNA: TGTGCCAGCAGTCCCCGGGGATTGGGGGTGGGTCAGCCCCAGCATTTT.

This chain links TRBV5-1 with TRBJ2-3; possibly TRBD2 for D (7 bases). V was pared by 0 bases and J by 4 bases, with 15 bases between. CDR3 length equals 16 residues. The germline CDR1 and CDR2 sequences are SGHRS and YFSETQ. Here the CDR3 reads CASSLAPGGGSDTQYF. CDR3 sequence (DNA): TGCGCCAGCAGCTTGGCGCCGGGGGGCGGGTCAGATACGCAGTATTTT. Variable domain in full (rest from reference TRBV5-1 and TRBJ2-3): KAGVTQTPRYLIKTRGQQVTLSCSPISGHRSVSWYQQTPGQGLQFLFEYFSETQRNKGNFPGRFSGRQFSNSRSEMNVSTLELGDSALYLCASSLAPGGGSDTQYFGPGTRLTVL.

This clone was counted ten times or more. The rearrangement links TRBV7-9 to TRBJ1-6; D is perhaps TRBD1 (5 bases). The CDR3 loop spans 14 amino acids. V shed 4 bases and J shed 8 bases, with 12 bases lying between them. Germline V gene sequence: CDR1 SEHNR, CDR2 FQNEAQ (reference sequence). The CDR3 protein is CASSSQGSDSPLHF. Written as DNA, the CDR3 is TGTGCCAGCAGCTCGCAGGGATCCGATTCACCCCTCCACTTT. The variable domain in full, completed from reference TRBV7-9 and TRBJ1-6, reads DTGVSQNPRHKITKRGQNVTFRCDPISEHNRLYWYRQTLGQGPEFLTYFQNEAQLEKSRLLSDRFSAERPKGSFSTLEIQRTEQGDSAMYLCASSSQGSDSPLHFGNGTRLTVT.

V is TRBV27 and J is TRBJ1-2; 10 positions agree with TRBD1. This CDR3 has 13 residues. J gave up 8 bases and V 5 bases, and 5 bases lay outside the gene matches. Germline lookup yields CDR1 MNHEY and CDR2 SMNVEV (reference sequence). Here the CDR3 reads CASSPGTGVGYTF. The CDR3 DNA reads as TGTGCCAGCAGTCCCGGGACAGGGGTCGGCTACACCTTC.

The CDR3 sequence: CASRGAAGNTIYF. The CDR3 DNA sequence: TGTGCCAGTAGAGGGGCAGCTGGAAACACCATATATTTT. This chain links TRBV27 with TRBJ1-3; a weak D match, TRBD1 (5 bases). This CDR3 has 13 amino acids. The germline V gene has CDR1 MNHEY and CDR2 SMNVEV (reference sequence). Trimming pared 9 bases from V and 2 bases from J, leaving 11 bases between.

CDR3 sequence reads: CASSHPNEQGNTEAFF. CDR3 sequence (DNA): TGTGCCAGCAGCCACCCAAATGAACAGGGGAACACTGAAGCTTTCTTT. The chain uses TRBV4-2 and TRBJ1-1; maybe TRBD1 (6 bases). Trimming removed 3 bases from V and 1 base from J, with 15 bases in between. Germline CDR1 LGHNA, CDR2 YNFKEQ. CDR3 length: 16 residues.

V usage is TRBV5-1 and J usage is TRBJ2-7, with D tentatively TRBD2 (6 bases). Germline V gives CDR1 SGHRS, CDR2 YFSETQ. The CDR3 is 12 residues long. V shed 4 bases and J shed 7 bases, with 12 bases lying between them. This chain's CDR3 is CASSPLGGEQYF. DNA of the CDR3: TGCGCCAGCAGCCCACTGGGGGGTGAGCAGTACTTC.

The chain uses TRBV11-2 and TRBJ1-1; D is unresolved. The CDR3 has 15 residues. Trimming removed 6 bases from V and 5 bases from J, with 19 bases in between. CDR1 SGHAT and CDR2 FQNNGV come from the germline V gene. The CDR3 sequence: CASSSYRAPGTEAFF. The DNA for the CDR3 is TGTGCCAGCAGTTCATACCGGGCCCCGGGTACTGAAGCTTTCTTT. Complete variable domain (other parts from reference TRBV11-2 and TRBJ1-1): EAGVAQSPRYKIIEKRQSVAFWCNPISGHATLYWYQQILGQGPKLLIQFQNNGVVDDSQLPKDRFSAERLKGVDSTLKIQPAKLEDSAVYLCASSSYRAPGTEAFFGQGTRLTVV.

The gene calls are TRBV4-2 and TRBJ2-1; 11 bases align to TRBD2. This CDR3 comprises 15 residues. Germline V gives CDR1 LGHNA, CDR2 YNFKEQ. Losses at the gene ends were 4 bases for V and 5 bases for J; bases not matched to a gene: 4. This CDR3 is CASSPLAGANNEQFF. The CDR3 nucleotides read TGTGCCAGCAGCCCACTAGCGGGGGCCAACAATGAGCAGTTCTTC.

The rearrangement links TRBV2 to TRBJ2-5; weak D call: TRBD1 (5 bases). This CDR3 is built from 14 residues. V was trimmed by 10 bases and J by 4 bases, leaving 19 bases between them. Germline CDR1 reads SNHLY; CDR2 reads FYNNEI. CDR3 nucleotide sequence: TGTGCCAACCAGGGAAAGGGCTTCCCAGAGACCCAGTACTTC. Its translation is CANQGKGFPETQYF.